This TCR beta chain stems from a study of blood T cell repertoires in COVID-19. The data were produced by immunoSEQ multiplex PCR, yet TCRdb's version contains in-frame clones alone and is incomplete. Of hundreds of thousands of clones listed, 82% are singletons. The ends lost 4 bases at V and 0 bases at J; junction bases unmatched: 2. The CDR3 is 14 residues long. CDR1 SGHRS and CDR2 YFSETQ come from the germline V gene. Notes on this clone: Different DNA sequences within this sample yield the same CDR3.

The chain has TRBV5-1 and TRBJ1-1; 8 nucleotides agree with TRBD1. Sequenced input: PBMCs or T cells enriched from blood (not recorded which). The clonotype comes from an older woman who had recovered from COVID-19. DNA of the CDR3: TGCGCCAGCAGCCTGACAGGGGTGAACACTGAAGCTTTCTTT. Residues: CASSLTGVNTEAFF.